This T cell receptor (beta chain) was captured in a study of monozygotic twins with inflammatory bowel disease. About this clonotype itself: Its antigen is undetermined.

Study-wide results and caveats: Especially with disease activity, IBD patients shared fewer clonotypes with others than healthy twins did.

The CDR3 runs 14 residues. TCRdb reworked the 5' RACE reads into one entry per CDR3 protein, no DNA. The table lists around 150,000 distinct CDR3 sequences. The chain joins TRBV12-3 or TRBV12-4 to TRBJ2-3. The receptor was derived from a human donor with ulcerative colitis or Crohn's disease, or a healthy co-twin of an affected twin (not recorded which). Source material: blood. CDR3: CASSFAGRTDTQYF.